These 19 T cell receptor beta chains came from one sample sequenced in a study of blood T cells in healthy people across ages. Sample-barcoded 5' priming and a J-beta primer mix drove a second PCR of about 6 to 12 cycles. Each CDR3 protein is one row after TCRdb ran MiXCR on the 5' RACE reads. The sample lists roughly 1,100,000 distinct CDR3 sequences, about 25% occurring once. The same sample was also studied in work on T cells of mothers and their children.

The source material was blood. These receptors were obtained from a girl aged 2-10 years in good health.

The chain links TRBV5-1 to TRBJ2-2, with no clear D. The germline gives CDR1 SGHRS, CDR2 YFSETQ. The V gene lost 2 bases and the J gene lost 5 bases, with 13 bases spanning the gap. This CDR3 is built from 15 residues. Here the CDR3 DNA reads TGCGCCAGCAGCTTCATGGACCCTCGAACCGGGGAGCTGTTTTTT. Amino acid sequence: CASSFMDPRTGELFF.

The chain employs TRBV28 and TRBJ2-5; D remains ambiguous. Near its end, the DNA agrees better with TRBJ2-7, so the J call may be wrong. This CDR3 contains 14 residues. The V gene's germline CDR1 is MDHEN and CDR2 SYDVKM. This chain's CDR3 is CASSQVIFSYEQYF. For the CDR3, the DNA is TGTGCCAGCAGCCAGGTGATATTCTCCTACGAGCAGTACTTC.

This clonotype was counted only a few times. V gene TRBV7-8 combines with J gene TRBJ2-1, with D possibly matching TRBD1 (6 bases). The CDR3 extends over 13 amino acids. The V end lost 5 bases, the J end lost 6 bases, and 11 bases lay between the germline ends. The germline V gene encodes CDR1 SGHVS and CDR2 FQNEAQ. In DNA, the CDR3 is TGTGCCAGCAGCGTAAACAGGGTCAATGAGCAGTTCTTC. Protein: CASSVNRVNEQFF.

The CDR3 DNA reads as TGTGCCAGCAGCCAGGTGGGACTAGTAGGGCAGTATTTT. Protein product: CASSQVGLVGQYF. This chain links TRBV7-9 with TRBJ2-3; 8 nucleotides match TRBD2. From germline, CDR1 is SEHNR and CDR2 FQNEAQ (reference sequence). This CDR3 is built from 13 residues. J gave up 11 bases and V 5 bases, and 9 bases lay outside the gene matches.

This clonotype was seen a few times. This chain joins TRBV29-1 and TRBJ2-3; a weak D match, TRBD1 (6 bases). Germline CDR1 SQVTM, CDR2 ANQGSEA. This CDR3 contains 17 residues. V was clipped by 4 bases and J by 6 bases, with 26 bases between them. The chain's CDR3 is CSVVQRTDSARPDTQYF. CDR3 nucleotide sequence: TGCAGCGTTGTTCAAAGGACGGACAGCGCACGACCGGATACGCAGTATTTT.

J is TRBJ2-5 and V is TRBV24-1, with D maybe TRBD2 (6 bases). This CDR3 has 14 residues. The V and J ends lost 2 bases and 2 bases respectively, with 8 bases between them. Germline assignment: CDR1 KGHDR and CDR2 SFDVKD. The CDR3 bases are TGTGCCACCAGTGATTCGGCGGGGCAAGAGACCCAGTACTTC. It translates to CATSDSAGQETQYF.

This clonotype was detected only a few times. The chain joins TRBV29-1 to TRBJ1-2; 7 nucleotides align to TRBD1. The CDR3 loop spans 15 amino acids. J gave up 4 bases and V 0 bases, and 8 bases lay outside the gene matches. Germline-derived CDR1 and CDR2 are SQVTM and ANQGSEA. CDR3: CSVEDRYRGGYGYTF. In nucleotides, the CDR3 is TGCAGCGTTGAAGATCGTTACAGGGGAGGCTATGGCTACACCTTC.

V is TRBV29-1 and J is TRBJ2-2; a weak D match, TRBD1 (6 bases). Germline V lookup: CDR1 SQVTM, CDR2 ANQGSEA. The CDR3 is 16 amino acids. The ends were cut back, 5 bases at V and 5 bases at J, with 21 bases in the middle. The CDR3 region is CSVPGSGVLGTGELFF. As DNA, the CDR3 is TGCAGCGTTCCTGGGTCAGGGGTTTTGGGGACCGGGGAGCTGTTTTTT.

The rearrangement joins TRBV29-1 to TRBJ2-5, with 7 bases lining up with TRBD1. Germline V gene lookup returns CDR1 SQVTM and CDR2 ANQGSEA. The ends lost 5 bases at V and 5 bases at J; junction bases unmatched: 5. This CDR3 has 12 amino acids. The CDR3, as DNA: TGCAGCGTTTCCGGGACAGAGGAGACCCAGTACTTC. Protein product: CSVSGTEETQYF.

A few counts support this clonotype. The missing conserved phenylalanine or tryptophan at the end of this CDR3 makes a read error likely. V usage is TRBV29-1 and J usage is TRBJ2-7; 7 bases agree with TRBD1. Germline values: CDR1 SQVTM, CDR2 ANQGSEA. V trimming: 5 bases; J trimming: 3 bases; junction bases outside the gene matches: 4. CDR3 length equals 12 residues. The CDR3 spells CSVSGTDYEQYS. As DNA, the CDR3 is TGCAGCGTTTCCGGGACAGACTACGAGCAGTACTCC.

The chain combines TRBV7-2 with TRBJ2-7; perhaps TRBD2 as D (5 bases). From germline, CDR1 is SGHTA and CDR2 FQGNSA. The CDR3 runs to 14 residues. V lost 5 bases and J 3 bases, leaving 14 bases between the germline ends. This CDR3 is CASSEFSEDYEQYF. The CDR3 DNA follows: TGTGCCAGCAGCGAATTTAGCGAGGACTACGAGCAGTACTTC.

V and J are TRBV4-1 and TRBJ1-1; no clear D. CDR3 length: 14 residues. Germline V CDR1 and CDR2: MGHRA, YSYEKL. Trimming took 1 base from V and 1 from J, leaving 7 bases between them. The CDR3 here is CASSQGRPNTEAFF. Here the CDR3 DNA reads TGCGCCAGCAGCCAAGGCAGACCGAACACTGAAGCTTTCTTT.

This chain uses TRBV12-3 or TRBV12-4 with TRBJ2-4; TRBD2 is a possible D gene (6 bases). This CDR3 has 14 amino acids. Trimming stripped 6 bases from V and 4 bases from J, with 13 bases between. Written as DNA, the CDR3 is TGTGCCAGCAGCCCCGGGCGGGGAAAAAACATTCAGTACTTC. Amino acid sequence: CASSPGRGKNIQYF.

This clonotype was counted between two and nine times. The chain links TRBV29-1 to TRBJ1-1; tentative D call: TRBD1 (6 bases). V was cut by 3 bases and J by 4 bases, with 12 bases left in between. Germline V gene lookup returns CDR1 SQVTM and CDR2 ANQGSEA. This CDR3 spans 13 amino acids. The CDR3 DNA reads TGCAGCGTTGATTGGCAGGGGAGCACTGAAGCTTTCTTT. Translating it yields CSVDWQGSTEAFF.

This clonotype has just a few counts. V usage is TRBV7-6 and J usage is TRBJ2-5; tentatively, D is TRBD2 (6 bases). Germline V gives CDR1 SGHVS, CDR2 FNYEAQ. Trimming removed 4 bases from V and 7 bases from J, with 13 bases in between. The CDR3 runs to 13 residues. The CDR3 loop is CASSWGGVGTQYF. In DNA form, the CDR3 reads TGTGCCAGCAGCTGGGGAGGCGTCGGGACCCAGTACTTC.

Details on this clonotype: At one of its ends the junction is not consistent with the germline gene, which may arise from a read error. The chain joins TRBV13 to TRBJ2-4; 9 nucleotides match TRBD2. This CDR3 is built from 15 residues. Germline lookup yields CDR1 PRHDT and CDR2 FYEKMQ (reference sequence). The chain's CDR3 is CASSPKGLAKNILYF. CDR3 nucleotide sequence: TGTGCCAGCAGCCCGAAGGGACTAGCCAAAAACATTCTGTACTTC.

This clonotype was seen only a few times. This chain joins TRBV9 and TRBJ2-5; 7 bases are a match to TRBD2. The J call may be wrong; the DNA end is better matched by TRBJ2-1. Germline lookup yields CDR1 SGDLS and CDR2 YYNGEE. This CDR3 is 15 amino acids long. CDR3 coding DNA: TGTGCCAGCAGCGTATCGAGCGGGGCTTACAATGAGCAGTTCTTC. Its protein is CASSVSSGAYNEQFF.

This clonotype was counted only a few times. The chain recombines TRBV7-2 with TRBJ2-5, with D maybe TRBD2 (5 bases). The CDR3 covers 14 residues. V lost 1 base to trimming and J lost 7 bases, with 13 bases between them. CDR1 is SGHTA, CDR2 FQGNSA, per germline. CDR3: CASSLDGLLRTQYF. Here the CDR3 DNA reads TGTGCCAGCAGCTTAGATGGACTGTTAAGGACCCAGTACTTC.

The CDR3 bases are TGTGCCAGCAGCTTAGGTCCCGATCTTACAGGTCTATCGGGGGGGAGAGAGACCCAGTACTTC. This translates into CASSLGPDLTGLSGGRETQYF. The rearrangement joins TRBV11-2 to TRBJ2-5, with 8 bases that match TRBD2. Germline values: CDR1 SGHAT, CDR2 FQNNGV. CDR3 length: 21 residues. V trimming: 1 base; J trimming: 4 bases; junction bases outside the gene matches: 23.